This T cell receptor (beta chain) is drawn from a study of T cells in Graves' hyperthyroidism and ophthalmopathy. Study-level results: Ophthalmopathy was distinguished from stable hyperthyroidism by 13 V-J signatures.

The germline V gene has CDR1 SGHRS and CDR2 YFSETQ. Trimming removed 4 bases from V and 1 base from J, with 12 bases in between. The CDR3 covers 14 residues. The TCR beta CDR3 regions underwent amplification using RNA transcripts as the source. The HTBI primer set drove a first-round RT-PCR of the TCR CDR3. TCRdb re-called the multiplex PCR reads through MiXCR, storing one row per CDR3 protein. The data show 350,000 to 450,000 distinct CDR3 sequences, around 15% seen once. This clonotype was observed many times. Antigen: not known. The receptor's source is a man in his fifties or sixties with Graves' ophthalmopathy. The rearrangement links TRBV5-1 to TRBJ2-7; D is perhaps TRBD1 (6 bases). What was sequenced was blood. In DNA form, the CDR3 reads TGCGCCAGCAGCGAACAGGGCTATTCCTACGAGCAGTACTTC. This sequence encodes CASSEQGYSYEQYF.